What follows are 10 T cell receptor beta chains derived from one specimen sequenced in a study of OX40 agonist ivuxolimab in advanced cancers. Assay used: immunoSEQ multiplex PCR; TCRdb lists only in-frame clones, some missing. The table has tens of thousands of clones, 70% to 90% seen once. Sequenced material: CD4+ or CD8+ T cells sorted from blood, taken in a trial of the OX40 agonist ivuxolimab. Receptor source: an adult with an advanced solid tumor such as melanoma, head and neck, liver or kidney cancer.

J is TRBJ2-3 and V is TRBV7-8; D remains ambiguous. Germline CDR1 reads SGHVS; CDR2 reads FQNEAQ. The CDR3 is made up of 15 amino acids. The V end was cut by 1 base, the J end by 0 bases, with 8 bases between. The CDR3 loop reads CASSLEDPSTDTQYF. For the CDR3, the DNA is TGTGCCAGCAGCTTAGAGGACCCTAGCACAGATACGCAGTATTTT.

The J gene is TRBJ2-7, the V gene TRBV7-2, with no clear D. With 1 base removed from V and 5 bases from J, the gap between germline ends came to 3 bases. Germline V gene sequence: CDR1 SGHTA, CDR2 FQGNSA. The CDR3 is 11 residues long. CDR3 DNA sequence: TGTGCCAGCAGCTTAGGCAACGAGCAGTACTTC. It yields the protein CASSLGNEQYF.

The chain couples TRBV7-8 to TRBJ1-5; no reliable D call. CDR3 length equals 15 residues. CDR1 is SGHVS and CDR2 is FQNEAQ in the germline V gene. V was cut by 3 bases and J by 1 base, with 10 bases left in between. CDR3 DNA: TGTGCCAGCAGCTTCTCCGCAGAAAGCAATCAGCCCCAGCATTTT. Translating it yields CASSFSAESNQPQHF. Full variable domain (missing parts from reference TRBV7-8 and TRBJ1-5): GAGVSQSPRYKVAKRGQDVALRCDPISGHVSLFWYQQALGQGPEFLTYFQNEAQLDKSGLPSDRFFAERPEGSVSTLKIQRTQQEDSAVYLCASSFSAESNQPQHFGDGTRLSIL.

This sequence joins TRBV9 and TRBJ2-7; maybe TRBD1 (6 bases). The CDR3 has 14 residues. The ends were cut back, 5 bases at V and 0 bases at J, with 12 bases in the middle. Germline CDR1 reads SGDLS; CDR2 reads YYNGEE. The CDR3 here is CASSAGQNSYEQYF. Written as DNA, the CDR3 is TGTGCCAGCAGTGCCGGACAGAACTCCTACGAGCAGTACTTC.

The V gene is TRBV28, the J gene TRBJ2-7, with TRBD1 matching over 8 bases. J was trimmed by 4 bases and V by 7 bases; bases with no gene match: 3. CDR3 length equals 12 residues. CDR1 and CDR2 from the germline V gene are MDHEN and SYDVKM. CDR3 nucleotides: TGTGCCAGCACACAGGGGGTGTACGAGCAGTACTTC. It yields the protein CASTQGVYEQYF.

J is TRBJ2-7 and V is TRBV5-6; weak D call: TRBD1 (6 bases). V dropped 2 bases and J dropped 5 bases, with 14 bases sitting between them. The germline gives CDR1 SGHDT, CDR2 YYEEEE. This CDR3 is built from 14 residues. This chain's CDR3 is CASSLRQGLHEQYF. CDR3 DNA sequence: TGTGCCAGCAGCTTACGGCAGGGGCTCCACGAGCAGTACTTC.

With respect to this clone: A junction end diverges from the germline sequence, so it may reflect a read error. The chain links TRBV5-1 to TRBJ2-3; possibly TRBD1 or TRBD2 for D (5 bases each). Per germline, CDR1 SGHRS and CDR2 YFSETQ. The CDR3 totals 14 residues. The CDR3 is CASSLDGTPDTQYF. The DNA for the CDR3 is TGTGCCAGCAGCTTGGACGGGACCCCAGATACGCAGTATTTT.

The V gene is TRBV19, the J gene TRBJ2-3; TRBD2 matches at 8 bases. Germline V gene sequence: CDR1 LNHDA, CDR2 SQIVND (reference sequence). Losses at the gene ends were 3 bases for V and 6 bases for J; bases not matched to a gene: 8. The CDR3 sequence is 15 residues long. CDR3 protein: CASSIGTRFSDTQYF. Here the CDR3 DNA reads TGTGCCAGTAGTATTGGGACTAGGTTCTCGGATACGCAGTATTTT.

Only a few counts were recorded for this clone. This chain joins TRBV10-1 and TRBJ2-7; TRBD2 matches 14 bases. The CDR3 length is 16 residues. The V and J ends lost 4 bases and 0 bases, in that order; junction bases with no gene match: 2. CDR1 and CDR2 (germline): WNHNN, SYGVQD (reference sequence). The CDR3 loop reads CASSAGLAGDSYEQYF. CDR3 bases: TGCGCCAGCAGTGCGGGACTAGCGGGAGACTCCTACGAGCAGTACTTC.

V and J are TRBV7-9 and TRBJ2-5; D is undetermined. CDR1 and CDR2 (germline): SEHNR, FQNEAQ (reference sequence). CDR3 length: 14 amino acids. V lost 1 base and J 3 bases, leaving 9 bases between the germline ends. The CDR3 nucleotides are TGTGCCAGCAGCTTAGTCCGGACGGAAGAGACCCAGTACTTC. It codes for CASSLVRTEETQYF.